The T cell receptor (beta chain) described here comes from a study of regulatory T cells in long-lasting Graves disease. Study results and caveats: New patients shared some 970 public clonotypes, fewer than the approximately 3,000 shared by persistent patients. Reduced TCR diversity was observed in persistent Graves' patients versus newly diagnosed patients.

HTBI primers from iRepertoire and Arm-PCR of CDR3 regions yielded the TCR beta libraries. A single record per CDR3 protein comes from TCRdb applying MiXCR to the multiplex PCR reads. Here the sample spans about 450,000 distinct CDR3 sequences, about 16% being singletons. This clonotype showed up many times. Its antigen is unidentified. Specified time point: newly diagnosed GD, antithyroid drugs for less than 3 months. RNA extracted from PBMCs served as the sequencing template. Per germline, CDR1 SGHTA and CDR2 FQGTGA. This CDR3 has 15 residues. V lost 0 bases to trimming and J lost 4 bases, with 10 bases between them. The data were also submitted as part of a second study, on T cells in Graves' hyperthyroidism and ophthalmopathy. This second report adds: The diagnoses drew upon clinical symptoms, serum thyroxine and TRAb, thyroid ultrasound and orbital computed tomography. Before onset, by a median of 6.5 months, the model predicted ophthalmopathy.

This sequence was found in a young woman with Graves disease. The rearrangement links TRBV7-3 to TRBJ2-1, with a weak D call TRBD2 (5 bases). The sample was peripheral blood mononuclear cells (PBMCs), taken at new diagnosis, from a patient treated with antithyroid drugs. The CDR3 nucleotides read TGTGCCAGCAGCTTAACTTACGGGGTTTACAATGAGCAGTTCTTC. This sequence encodes CASSLTYGVYNEQFF. The full variable domain, in which reference TRBV7-3 and TRBJ2-1 provide the parts outside the CDR3, is GAGVSQTPSNKVTEKGKYVELRCDPISGHTALYWYRQSLGQGPEFLIYFQGTGAADDSGLPNDRFFAVRPEGSVSTLKIQRTERGDSAVYLCASSLTYGVYNEQFFGPGTRLTVL.